Presented here are 8 T cell receptor beta chains from one specimen sequenced in a study of OX40 agonist ivuxolimab in advanced cancers. Generated by immunoSEQ multiplex PCR, the TCRdb table keeps only in-frame clones and is missing some. The sample shows tens of thousands of clones, about 90% of them seen only once. This material consisted of CD4+ or CD8+ T cells sorted from blood, taken in a trial of the OX40 agonist ivuxolimab. These receptors were taken from an adult with an advanced solid tumor such as melanoma, head and neck, liver or kidney cancer.

The chain uses TRBV28 and TRBJ2-5, with a possible D match to TRBD1 (6 bases). V was clipped by 6 bases and J by 4 bases, with 18 bases between them. The CDR3 loop spans 15 amino acids. Germline CDR1 reads MDHEN; CDR2 reads SYDVKM. CDR3 sequence (DNA): TGTGCCAGCAGACTCCCCGGGACAAGGCGAGAGACCCAGTACTTC. Encoded protein: CASRLPGTRRETQYF.

This chain joins TRBV7-9 and TRBJ1-6; maybe TRBD1 (5 bases). CDR3 length: 16 amino acids. The V end lost 3 bases, the J end lost 7 bases, and 16 bases lay between the germline ends. Germline CDR1 SEHNR, CDR2 FQNEAQ (reference sequence). DNA for the CDR3: TGTGCCAGCAGCTTGGCGTCTGGGACTTCGAATTCACCCCTCCACTTT. Amino acid sequence: CASSLASGTSNSPLHF.

V usage is TRBV5-1 and J usage is TRBJ1-1; TRBD1 is a possible D gene (6 bases). The ends were cut back, 0 bases at V and 5 bases at J, with 17 bases in the middle. The CDR3 covers 16 residues. Looked up from germline, CDR1 is SGHRS and CDR2 is YFSETQ. The CDR3 region has the DNA TGCGCCAGCAGCTTGGCCCCGGGCGGGGGCACGACTGAAGCTTTCTTT. Protein: CASSLAPGGGTTEAFF.

The genes are TRBV10-3 and TRBJ1-3, with 7 bases that match TRBD1. The CDR3 totals 12 residues. Germline assignment: CDR1 ENHRY and CDR2 SYGVKD. Trimming at V came to 8 bases and at J to 4 bases, leaving 2 bases not matched to a gene. Written as DNA, the CDR3 is TGTGCCATCGGGACAGAGGGAAACACCATATATTTT. Translated, it gives CAIGTEGNTIYF.

The chain uses TRBV19 and TRBJ1-2; 9 bases align to TRBD1. The CDR3 has 14 amino acids. The germline V gene encodes CDR1 LNHDA and CDR2 SQIVND (reference sequence). V dropped 5 bases and J dropped 8; count of bases not matched to a gene: 9. CDR3 sequence: CASSDGGTGRGYTF. For the CDR3, the DNA is TGTGCCAGTAGTGATGGGGGGACAGGGCGCGGCTACACCTTC.

The gene calls are TRBV18 and TRBJ2-2; D is possibly TRBD2 (6 bases). Germline V CDR1 and CDR2: KGHSH, LQKENI. V gave up 3 bases and J gave up 4 bases, with 15 bases separating them. The CDR3 consists of 16 residues. This CDR3 is CASSPISGGSTGELFF. The CDR3 DNA reads TGTGCCAGCTCACCCATATCCGGGGGTAGCACCGGGGAGCTGTTTTTT.

The chain links TRBV19 to TRBJ1-2, with no clear D. This CDR3 spans 13 amino acids. Germline CDR1 is LNHDA and CDR2 is SQIVND (reference sequence). The V end lost 6 bases, the J end lost 1 base, and 9 bases lay between the germline ends. DNA of the CDR3: TGTGCCAGTAGCCCGACGGATAACTATGGCTACACCTTC. Translation gives CASSPTDNYGYTF.

V and J are TRBV6-1 and TRBJ2-3, with TRBD2 identical over 8 bases. The germline V gene has CDR1 MNHNS and CDR2 SASEGT. This CDR3 is built from 16 residues. The ends lost 2 bases at V and 1 base at J; junction bases unmatched: 5. The CDR3 loop is CASSELLSGGTDTQYF. The CDR3 DNA reads TGTGCCAGCAGTGAACTGCTTAGCGGGGGCACAGATACGCAGTATTTT.